What follows is one TCR beta chain and its context. The immunoSEQ assay was v3. Profiling relied on immunoSEQ multiplex PCR, and the TCRdb table lists in-frame clones only, not all of them. The sample comprises 50,000 to 60,000 clones, about two thirds of which are singletons, and 5.6% rests with the top ten. This sample is part of a study of TIL therapy for anti-PD-1-resistant metastatic lung cancer. V lost 5 bases and J lost 6, with 20 bases in between. The CDR3 is made up of 16 amino acids. Germline V CDR1 and CDR2: SGHVS, FQNEAQ. Time point denoted: pre-treatment sample, taken before nivolumab and TIL therapy. Pleural nodules or supraclavicular lymph nodes made up most of the excised metastases sampled.

This sequence originates from a person aged 25-85 years with non-small cell lung cancer. This specimen consisted of tumor tissue, obtained at baseline. This rearrangement joins TRBV7-8 to TRBJ2-1; possibly TRBD1 for D (6 bases). The CDR3 region is CASSERTVRNVNEQFF. The CDR3 DNA follows: TGTGCCAGCAGCGAAAGGACAGTCCGAAATGTCAATGAGCAGTTCTTC.